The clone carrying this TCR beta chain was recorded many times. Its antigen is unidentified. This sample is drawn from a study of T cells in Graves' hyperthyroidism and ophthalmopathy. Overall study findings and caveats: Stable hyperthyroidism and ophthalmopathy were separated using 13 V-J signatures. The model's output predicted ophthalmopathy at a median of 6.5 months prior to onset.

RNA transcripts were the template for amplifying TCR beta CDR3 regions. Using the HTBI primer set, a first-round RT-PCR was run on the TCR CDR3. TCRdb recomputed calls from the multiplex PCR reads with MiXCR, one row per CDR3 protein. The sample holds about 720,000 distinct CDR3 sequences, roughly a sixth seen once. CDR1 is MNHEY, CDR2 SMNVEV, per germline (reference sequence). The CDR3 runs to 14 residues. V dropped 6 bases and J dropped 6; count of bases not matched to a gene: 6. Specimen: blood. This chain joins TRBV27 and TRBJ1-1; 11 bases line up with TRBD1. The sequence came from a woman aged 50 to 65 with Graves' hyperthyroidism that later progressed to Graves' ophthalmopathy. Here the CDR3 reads CASRLDRGLSEAFF. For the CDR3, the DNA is TGTGCCAGCAGGCTGGACAGGGGGCTGTCTGAAGCTTTCTTT.